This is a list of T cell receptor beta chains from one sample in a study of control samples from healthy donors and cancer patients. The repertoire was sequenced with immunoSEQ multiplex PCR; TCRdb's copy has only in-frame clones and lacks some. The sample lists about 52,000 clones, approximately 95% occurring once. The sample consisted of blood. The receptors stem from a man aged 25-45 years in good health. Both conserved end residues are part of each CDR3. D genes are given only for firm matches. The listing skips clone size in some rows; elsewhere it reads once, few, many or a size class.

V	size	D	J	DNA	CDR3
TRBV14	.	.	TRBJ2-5	TGTGCCAGCAGCCAAGAGTGGGGTGTAGGGACCCAGTACTTC	CASSQEWGVGTQYF
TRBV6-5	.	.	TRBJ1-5	TGTGCCAGCAGGGGTGACAGCAATCAGCCCCAGCATTTT	CASRGDSNQPQHF
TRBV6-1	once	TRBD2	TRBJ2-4	TGTGCCAGCAGTGAAGCGTCGAAAAGCGGGAAATGGGAGCTAGCCAAAAACATTCAGTACTTC	CASSEASKSGKWELAKNIQYF
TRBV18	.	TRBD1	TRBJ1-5	TGTGCCAGCTCACCAGGGCCGGACAGGCACAATCAGCCCCAGCATTTT	CASSPGPDRHNQPQHF
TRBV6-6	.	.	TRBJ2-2	TGTGCCAGCAGTTACCCTGGTGGCGGCGGGGAGCTGTTTTTT	CASSYPGGGGELFF
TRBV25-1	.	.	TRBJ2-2	TGTGCCAGCAGTGATTCGCTTTTCACCGGGGAGCTGTTTTTT	CASSDSLFTGELFF
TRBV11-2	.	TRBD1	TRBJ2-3	TGTGCCAGCAGGAAAGCCCTGGACAGGGCGTTTTTTGCAGATACGCAGTATTTT	CASRKALDRAFFADTQYF
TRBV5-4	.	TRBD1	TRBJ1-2	TGTGCCAGCAGCACGAAGACAGGGTCGAACTATGGCTACACCTTC	CASSTKTGSNYGYTF
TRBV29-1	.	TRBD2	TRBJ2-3	TGCAGCGTTCCCGGGACTAGCGGGATTGGTAATACGCAGTATTTT	CSVPGTSGIGNTQYF
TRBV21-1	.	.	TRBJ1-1	TGTGCCAGCAGCAACAGGTTTCGGGGGACTGGAGCTTTCTTT	CASSNRFRGTGAFF
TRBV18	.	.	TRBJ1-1	TGTGCCAGCTCACCCCCCGGGGCAGGTCGGAACACTGAAGCTTTCTTT	CASSPPGAGRNTEAFF
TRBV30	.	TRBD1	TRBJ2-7	TGTGCCTGGAACCGGGACAGGAGCTCCTACGAGCAGTACTTC	CAWNRDRSSYEQYF
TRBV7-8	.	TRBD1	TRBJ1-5	TGTGCCAGCAGCTTAGCGCTTTTGGGACAGGCCCACAATCAGCCCCAGCATTTT	CASSLALLGQAHNQPQHF
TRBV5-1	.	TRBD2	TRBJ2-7	TGCGCCAGCAGCTCCACTGTAGCGGGAGGTGAAAACGAGCAGTACTTC	CASSSTVAGGENEQYF
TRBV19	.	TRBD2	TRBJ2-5	TGTGCCAGTAGCACTATACTGACCAAGCGGGAGGGCTACGGGACCCAGTACTTC	CASSTILTKREGYGTQYF
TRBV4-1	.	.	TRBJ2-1	TGCGCCAGCAGCCAAGCCGGTCGTGGGGGCCTCTACAATGAGCAGTTCTTC	CASSQAGRGGLYNEQFF
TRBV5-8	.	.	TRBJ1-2	TGTGCCAGCAGCTTGAGACCCTATGAGGGCTATGGCTACACCTTC	CASSLRPYEGYGYTF
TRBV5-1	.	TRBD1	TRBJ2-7	TGCGCCAGCAGATACCTTCCGGGACAGGGGGCCTACGAGCAGTACTTC	CASRYLPGQGAYEQYF
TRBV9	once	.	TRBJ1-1	TGTGCCAGCAGCCCCAGAGGGGGGAACACTGAAGCTTTCTTT	CASSPRGGNTEAFF
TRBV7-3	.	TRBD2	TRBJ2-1	TGTGCCAGCAGCCCACAGGGACTAGCGGGAGTGAATAATGAGCAGTTCTTC	CASSPQGLAGVNNEQFF
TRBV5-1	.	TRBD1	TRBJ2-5	TGCGCCAGCAGCTCACGAGGCGCCGGGACAGGGCCAGAGACCCAGTACTTC	CASSSRGAGTGPETQYF
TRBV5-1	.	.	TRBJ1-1	TGCGCCAGCAGCTTGGTATCAGGGGCCCCTGAAGCTTTCTTT	CASSLVSGAPEAFF
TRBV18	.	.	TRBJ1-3	TGTGCCAGCTCACGTCAAGGAAACACCATATATTTT	CASSRQGNTIYF
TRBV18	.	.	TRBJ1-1	TGTGCCAGCTCACAACAACGGATCATGAACACTGAAGCTTTCTTT	CASSQQRIMNTEAFF
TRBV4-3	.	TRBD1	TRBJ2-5	TGCGCCAGCAGCCAAGGGGACAGGGGTTGGGAGACCCAGTACTTC	CASSQGDRGWETQYF
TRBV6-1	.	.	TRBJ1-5	TGTGCCAGCAGTGACGAGGGGTTAGGCAATCAGCCCCAGCATTTT	CASSDEGLGNQPQHF
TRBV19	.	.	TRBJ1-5	TGTGCCAGTAGTATAGCCAGAAATAGCAATCAGCCCCAGCATTTT	CASSIARNSNQPQHF
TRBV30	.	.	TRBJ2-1	TGTGCCTGGAGTGTTGGGGATGAGCAGTTCTTC	CAWSVGDEQFF
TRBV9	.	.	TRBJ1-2	TGTGCCAGCAGCGTCGACCCGGGACGGACCTATGGCTACACCTTC	CASSVDPGRTYGYTF
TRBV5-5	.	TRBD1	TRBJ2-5	TGTGCCAGCAGCTTGCGGGCAGGGGGCGGAGAGACCCAGTACTTC	CASSLRAGGGETQYF
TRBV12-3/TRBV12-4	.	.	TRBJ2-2	TGTGCCAGCAGGGTCTTGAACACCGGGGAGCTGTTTTTT	CASRVLNTGELFF
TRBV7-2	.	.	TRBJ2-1	TGTGCCAGCAGCTTATTTAGTGAGCAGTTCTTC	CASSLFSEQFF
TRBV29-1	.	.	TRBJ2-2	TGCAGCGCCTCCGAGACGAACGCGAACACCGGGGAGCTGTTTTTT	CSASETNANTGELFF
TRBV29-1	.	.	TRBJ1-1	TGCAGCGTTGAAGATCGGGGCACCCGTGGTGCTGAAGCTTTCTTT	CSVEDRGTRGAEAFF
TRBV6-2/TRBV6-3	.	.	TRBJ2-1	TGTGCCAGCAGTTTCTCGACTCGAAAGTGGCCGTTCTTC	CASSFSTRKWPFF
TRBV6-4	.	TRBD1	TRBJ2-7	TGTGCCAGGGGGACAGGGGGCGCGTTAGCGGGAGGAATTTCCTACGAGCAGTACTTC	CARGTGGALAGGISYEQYF
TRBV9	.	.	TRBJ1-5	TGTGCCAGCAGCCTCATGCCCGGACCTAATCAGCCCCAGCATTTT	CASSLMPGPNQPQHF
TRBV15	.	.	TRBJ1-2	TGTGCCACCAGCAGAGGAATAAGGGGTGGCGATGGCTACACCTTC	CATSRGIRGGDGYTF
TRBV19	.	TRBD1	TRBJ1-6	TGTGCCAGTAGCCAGGGGGTAAAATCACCCCTCCACTTT	CASSQGVKSPLHF
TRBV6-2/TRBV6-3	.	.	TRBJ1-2	TGTGCCAGCAGTTACTCGCGAGGAGTGGATGGCTACACCTTC	CASSYSRGVDGYTF
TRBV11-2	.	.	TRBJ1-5	TGTGCCAGCAGCTTAAGTTTAGGTCAGCCCCAGCATTTT	CASSLSLGQPQHF